The source of this T cell receptor (beta chain) is a study of early T cells in non-severe SARS-CoV-2 infection. Study-wide points: Clonotype matching in VDJdb favored anti-spike CD8 responses and did not capture private and CD4 specificities.

Per the germline V gene, CDR1 is SEHNR and CDR2 is FQNEAQ (reference sequence). V was pared by 2 bases and J by 2 bases, with 11 bases of the junction left unmatched. The CDR3 length is 18 residues. Individual cDNA molecules were tagged with unique molecular identifiers. TCRdb itself ran the 5' RACE reads through MiXCR, one entry per CDR3 protein. This sample carries about 84,000 distinct CDR3 sequences, about 12% of them seen once, and the ten largest clones take roughly 2.6%. Of note for this clonotype: Its antigen remains unidentified.

The genes are TRBV7-9 and TRBJ2-2, with 7 bases lining up with TRBD2. Sequenced input: whole blood. The sequence was collected from an adult who was a healthcare worker with PCR-confirmed SARS-CoV-2 infection or an uninfected control (not recorded which). CDR3 DNA sequence: TGTGCCAGCAGCTTAATACCTGGGAGGGGAAGAAACACCGGGGAGCTGTTTTTT. Encoded protein: CASSLIPGRGRNTGELFF.